The present T cell receptor (beta chain) was sequenced within a study of beta chain features in type 1 diabetes. For the study at large: All samples combined gave under 110,000,000 sorted cells for examination.

The length of the CDR3 is 15 residues. Per germline, CDR1 SGDLS and CDR2 YYNGEE. The junction had 3 bases not matched to a gene; V was cut back by 0 bases and J by 6 bases. The authors reverse transcribed all of the isolated RNA, so sequencing captured expressed TCRB transcripts. Sequencing of naive, central memory and regulatory T cell samples gave an average of roughly 3.5 million reads. TCRdb keeps only in-frame clones here, not all; method: immunoSEQ multiplex PCR. The sample holds fewer than 250,000 clones, 9.6% seen once. All sorted populations exceeded 95% purity. The receptor was derived from a woman under 30 in good health. The specimen was naive CD4+ T cells from blood. V is TRBV9 and J is TRBJ2-2, with 9 bases fitting TRBD2. The CDR3 loop is CASSVASGGPGELFF. CDR3 in DNA: TGTGCCAGCAGCGTAGCCAGCGGGGGGCCCGGGGAGCTGTTTTTT.